Listed below are T cell receptor beta chains from one sample, sequenced in a study of blood T cell repertoires in COVID-19. The repertoire was sequenced with immunoSEQ multiplex PCR; TCRdb's copy has only in-frame clones and lacks some. The sample has roughly 180,000 clones; approximately 77% are singletons. Material for sequencing was PBMCs or T cells enriched from blood (not recorded which). The receptors were gathered from a man in his sixties who had recovered from COVID-19. The CDR3 runs from the conserved cysteine through the conserved F or W. A D gene is named only where the DNA matches it firmly. The listing skips clone size in some rows; elsewhere it reads once, few, many or a size class.

TRBV6-5,once,TRBJ1-2,NA,CASSPTRDSNYGYTF,TGTGCCAGCAGTCCTACTCGGGACTCTAACTATGGCTACACCTTC
TRBV7-8,few,TRBJ1-6,NA,CASSLLGQYNSPLHF,TGTGCCAGCAGCTTATTAGGACAATATAATTCACCCCTCCACTTT
TRBV6-5,NA,TRBJ2-3,NA,CASSYSNRRGGDTQYF,TGTGCCAGCAGTTACTCGAATCGAAGGGGAGGCGATACGCAGTATTTT
TRBV2,few,TRBJ1-5,TRBD1,CASSPGQGGGGNQPQHF,TGTGCCAGTTCCCCGGGACAGGGAGGAGGGGGCAATCAGCCCCAGCATTTT
TRBV5-1,NA,TRBJ2-1,NA,CASSFTGLWGVGNEQFF,TGCGCCAGCAGTTTTACGGGACTTTGGGGGGTTGGCAATGAGCAGTTCTTC
TRBV28,NA,TRBJ2-3,NA,CASSINSRGTSTDTQYF,TGTGCCAGCAGTATAAACAGTCGGGGGACTAGCACAGATACGCAGTATTTT
TRBV18,NA,TRBJ1-2,TRBD1,CASSPGQGNYGYTF,TGTGCCAGCTCACCAGGACAGGGGAACTATGGCTACACCTTC
TRBV5-1,NA,TRBJ2-7,TRBD1,CASSETPGTEVSEQYF,TGCGCCAGCAGCGAAACACCCGGGACAGAAGTCTCCGAGCAGTACTTC
TRBV7-2,NA,TRBJ2-5,TRBD2,CASSSYTSGVETQYF,TGTGCCAGCAGCTCTTATACTAGCGGGGTGGAGACCCAGTACTTC
TRBV5-4,NA,TRBJ2-3,TRBD2,CASSLGGLAGGDTQYF,TGTGCCAGCAGCTTGGGGGGACTAGCGGGAGGAGATACGCAGTATTTT
TRBV9,NA,TRBJ2-1,TRBD1,CASSVDRQGYNEQFF,TGTGCCAGCAGCGTAGATCGACAGGGCTACAATGAGCAGTTCTTC
TRBV12-5,NA,TRBJ2-5,TRBD1,CASGLWQGARGRETQYF,TGTGCTAGTGGTTTGTGGCAGGGGGCGAGGGGAAGGGAGACCCAGTACTTC
TRBV7-8,once,TRBJ2-1,TRBD2,CASSPPTGLGDEQFF,TGTGCCAGCAGCCCCCCTACGGGACTAGGGGATGAGCAGTTCTTC
TRBV13,NA,TRBJ1-4,NA,CASSLGRAGRLNEKLFF,TGTGCCAGCAGCTTAGGTCGGGCAGGGCGACTTAATGAAAAACTGTTTTTT
TRBV11-2,NA,TRBJ1-2,TRBD1,CASSLGTGNGYTF,TGTGCCAGCAGCCTCGGGACAGGGAATGGCTACACCTTC
TRBV5-1,NA,TRBJ2-3,NA,CASSLAQGIGTQYF,TGCGCCAGCAGCTTGGCGCAGGGAATAGGTACGCAGTATTTT
TRBV7-3,NA,TRBJ2-2,TRBD1,CASSPSDRAGELFF,TGTGCCAGCAGCCCCTCGGACAGGGCCGGGGAGCTGTTTTTT
TRBV7-9,few,TRBJ2-7,NA,CASSSPGHDEQYF,TGTGCCAGCAGCTCTCCGGGACACGACGAGCAGTACTTC
TRBV28,once,TRBJ2-1,NA,CASSPPGERQQFF,TGTGCCAGCAGTCCACCGGGGGAGCGACAGCAGTTCTTC
TRBV2,NA,TRBJ1-6,NA,CASSEARASFSPLHF,TGTGCCAGCAGTGAAGCGCGGGCAAGCTTTTCACCCCTCCACTTT
TRBV5-1,NA,TRBJ2-1,TRBD2,CASRNGLAGANEQFF,TGCGCCAGCAGGAACGGACTAGCGGGGGCCAATGAGCAGTTCTTC
TRBV28,few,TRBJ2-1,NA,CASSLLLNNEQFF,TGTGCCAGCAGTTTATTACTGAACAATGAGCAGTTCTTC
TRBV7-2,many,TRBJ2-7,NA,CASSLPTAGSYEQYF,TGTGCCAGCAGCTTACCGACCGCCGGGAGCTACGAGCAGTACTTC
TRBV7-2,NA,TRBJ1-2,NA,CASSLAISGGGGYTF,TGTGCCAGCAGCTTAGCAATTTCGGGGGGAGGCGGCTACACCTTC
TRBV29-1,few,TRBJ1-5,NA,CSVGQGNQPQHF,TGCAGCGTTGGACAGGGCAATCAGCCCCAGCATTTT
TRBV7-2,few,TRBJ2-1,TRBD2,CASSFSTSNNEQFF,TGTGCCAGCAGCTTTTCGACTAGCAACAATGAGCAGTTCTTC
TRBV20-1,NA,TRBJ2-1,NA,CSASRQLRNEQFF,TGCAGTGCCAGTAGACAGCTCCGGAATGAGCAGTTCTTC
TRBV29-1,NA,TRBJ2-7,TRBD2,CSARGWREGRYEQYF,TGCAGCGCCCGGGGGTGGCGGGAGGGCCGCTACGAGCAGTACTTC
TRBV7-3,NA,TRBJ2-7,TRBD2,CASSSTSGYEQYF,TGTGCCAGCAGCTCGACTAGCGGGTACGAGCAGTACTTC